These 26 T cell receptor beta chains originate from one sample sequenced in a study of response to subunit inactivated influenza vaccine. TCRdb reprocessed the RT-PCR reads with MiXCR, giving one entry per CDR3 protein. Seen here are hundreds of thousands of distinct CDR3 sequences, approximately 15% observed once, and the top ten hold approximately 10%. This material consisted of PBMCs from blood, taken about 13 days after vaccination. The receptor set was obtained from a man aged 50 or older who received an inactivated influenza vaccine.

The chain joins TRBV24-1 to TRBJ2-1, with 12 nucleotides matching TRBD2. The CDR3 runs 16 residues. V shed 2 bases and J 5 bases; nucleotides not matched to a gene: 3. Germline CDR1 KGHDR, CDR2 SFDVKD. CDR3 DNA sequence: TGTGCCACCAGTGATTCTCTAGCGGGAGGGGACAATGAGCAGTTCTTC. This sequence encodes CATSDSLAGGDNEQFF.

This clonotype was recorded at least ten times. The gene calls are TRBV29-1 and TRBJ2-3, with TRBD2 matching 8 bases. CDR3 size: 14 residues. Trimming took 7 bases from V and 2 from J; bases not matched to a gene: 8. The germline gives CDR1 SQVTM, CDR2 ANQGSEA. The CDR3 is CSAPTREVTDTQYF. Here the CDR3 DNA reads TGCAGCGCTCCTACGCGGGAGGTCACAGATACGCAGTATTTT.

The chain is built from TRBV4-3 and TRBJ2-1; 9 positions agree with TRBD1. CDR1 and CDR2 from the germline V gene are LGHNA and YSLEER. With 4 bases clipped from V and 2 bases from J, the junction kept 15 bases outside the gene matches. The CDR3 has 19 amino acids. The CDR3 is CASSPDVPGQGPPYNEQFF. CDR3 DNA: TGCGCCAGCAGCCCAGATGTCCCGGGACAGGGTCCCCCCTACAATGAGCAGTTCTTC.

The table lists this clonotype with a few counts. V is TRBV6-2 or TRBV6-3 and J is TRBJ2-7; a possible D gene is TRBD1 (5 bases). Germline V gene data show CDR1 as MNHEY and CDR2 as SVGEGT. With 5 bases removed from V and 3 bases from J, the gap between germline ends came to 8 bases. This CDR3 is built from 12 residues. CDR3: CASSQGIYEQYF. The CDR3 bases are TGTGCCAGCAGTCAGGGTATCTACGAGCAGTACTTC.

The sample holds a few counts of this clonotype. For the CDR3, the DNA is TGCAGCGCCGAGGAACAGCTTGGGACCCAGTACTTC. This encodes CSAEEQLGTQYF. This chain uses TRBV29-1 with TRBJ2-5; no firm D call. The V gene lost 7 bases and the J gene lost 7 bases, with 16 bases spanning the gap. CDR1 is SQVTM, CDR2 ANQGSEA, per germline. The CDR3 is made up of 12 amino acids. The whole variable domain, filled in from reference TRBV29-1 and TRBJ2-5, reads SAVISQKPSRDICQRGTSLTIQCQVDSQVTMMFWYRQQPGQSLTLIATANQGSEATYESGFVIDKFPISRPNLTFSTLTVSNMSPEDSSIYLCSAEEQLGTQYFGPGTRLLVL.

CDR3 coding DNA: TGTGCCAGCAGTCCACAGGGCAGGGCGAACACCGGGGAGCTGTTTTTT. Protein product: CASSPQGRANTGELFF. J is TRBJ2-2 and V is TRBV12-3 or TRBV12-4, with D possibly matching TRBD1 (6 bases). The CDR3 has 16 residues. Trimming stripped 5 bases from V and 0 bases from J, with 13 bases between.

This clonotype was detected only a few times. This sequence joins TRBV12-3 or TRBV12-4 and TRBJ2-7, with D perhaps being TRBD1 or TRBD2 (5 bases each). CDR3 length: 14 amino acids. Trimming removed 4 bases at V and 2 bases at J, with 12 bases between. CDR3 nucleotide sequence: TGTGCCAGCAGTTCGGGACCCGTTACCTACGAGCAGTACTTC. Its translation is CASSSGPVTYEQYF.

This clonotype has a handful of counts. The chain uses TRBV10-2 and TRBJ2-5, with 7 bases fitting TRBD1. This CDR3 comprises 15 residues. Germline V gene lookup returns CDR1 WSHSY and CDR2 SAAADI. With V trimmed by 4 bases and J by 4 bases, 9 bases remained unmatched. The chain's CDR3 is CASSATGYGGETQYF. In DNA, the CDR3 is TGCGCCAGCAGTGCGACAGGGTACGGAGGAGAGACCCAGTACTTC.

This clonotype was detected a few times. This rearrangement joins TRBV5-4 to TRBJ2-5, with D maybe TRBD1 (7 bases). The V end lost 0 bases, the J end lost 4 bases, and 13 bases lay between the germline ends. Germline V CDR1 and CDR2: SGHNT, YYREEE (reference sequence). The CDR3 is 15 residues long. CDR3 amino acids: CASSLDVQGGETQYF. The CDR3 region has the DNA TGTGCCAGCAGCTTGGATGTTCAGGGGGGAGAGACCCAGTACTTC.

This clonotype appeared a few times. The J gene is TRBJ2-3, the V gene TRBV4-2; no reliable D call. The CDR3 covers 15 residues. V lost 1 base to trimming and J lost 0 bases, with 8 bases between them. Germline CDR1 is LGHNA and CDR2 is YNFKEQ. The DNA for the CDR3 is TGTGCCAGCAGCCAAGGTACTCCGAGCACAGATACGCAGTATTTT. Its protein product is CASSQGTPSTDTQYF.

The gene calls are TRBV29-1 and TRBJ2-1, with 9 bases fitting TRBD1. Germline V gene sequence: CDR1 SQVTM, CDR2 ANQGSEA. The CDR3 covers 13 residues. The CDR3 DNA reads as TGCACGAACACAGGGGGCAAGTACAATGAGCAGTTCTTC. It specifies CTNTGGKYNEQFF.

This clonotype was picked up a small number of times. The chain combines TRBV11-3 with TRBJ2-1; TRBD1 aligns across 9 bases. The CDR3 has 16 residues. Germline CDR1 and CDR2: SGHNT and YENEEA. V was clipped by 1 base and J by 7 bases; unmatched bases: 8. CDR3 sequence reads: CASSLGPGQGENEQFF. CDR3 DNA: TGTGCCAGCAGCTTAGGGCCGGGACAGGGCGAGAATGAGCAGTTCTTC.

A few counts support this clonotype. The chain is built from TRBV10-3 and TRBJ2-3, with D hard to call. Germline V gene data show CDR1 as ENHRY and CDR2 as SYGVKD. V was shortened by 8 bases and J by 1 base, with 4 bases between the two germline ends. This CDR3 spans 11 amino acids. This CDR3 reads CAIGRTDTQYF. For the CDR3, the DNA is TGTGCCATCGGTCGCACAGATACGCAGTATTTT.

At least ten counts were recorded for this clonotype. This chain uses TRBV12-3 or TRBV12-4 with TRBJ2-1; 12 bases fit TRBD2. V was clipped by 3 bases and J by 8 bases; unmatched bases: 8. This CDR3 has 16 residues. CDR3 coding DNA: TGTGCCAGCAGTTTTTCGCTAGCGGGGGGGGATTATGAGCAGTTCTTC. Translating it yields CASSFSLAGGDYEQFF.

The chain carries TRBV2 and TRBJ1-5, with TRBD1 matching over 9 bases. In germline, CDR1 is SNHLY, CDR2 FYNNEI. This CDR3 region has 14 residues. V was clipped by 6 bases and J by 6 bases; unmatched bases: 6. This CDR3 is CASSEGQGGQPQHF. The CDR3 coding sequence is TGTGCCAGCAGCGAGGGACAGGGCGGTCAGCCCCAGCATTTT.

J is TRBJ2-7 and V is TRBV27, with 9 bases lining up with TRBD2. The CDR3 totals 16 residues. Losses at the gene ends were 4 bases for V and 6 bases for J; bases not matched to a gene: 13. Germline CDR1 reads MNHEY; CDR2 reads SMNVEV (reference sequence). The CDR3 is CASSSNFLAGKIEQYF. The CDR3 DNA sequence: TGTGCCAGCAGTTCAAATTTCCTAGCGGGAAAAATCGAGCAGTACTTC.

In DNA form, the CDR3 reads TGTGCCAGCAGAAGTTTCTTAACCTCTGGAAACACCATATATTTT. This encodes CASRSFLTSGNTIYF. V is TRBV21-1 and J is TRBJ1-3. TRBV21-1 is a documented pseudogene. The CDR3 loop spans 15 amino acids.

This clonotype was found a few times. The chain uses TRBV5-6 and TRBJ1-1; 11 bases map to TRBD1. The CDR3 extends over 19 amino acids. The germline V gene has CDR1 SGHDT and CDR2 YYEEEE. Losses at the gene ends were 4 bases for V and 7 bases for J; bases not matched to a gene: 21. CDR3 in amino acids: CASSLTPGQGVPWIGEAFF. DNA of the CDR3: TGTGCCAGCAGCCTGACCCCGGGACAGGGGGTGCCCTGGATAGGTGAAGCTTTCTTT. The full variable domain, its missing parts supplied by reference TRBV5-6 and TRBJ1-1, is DAGVTQSPTHLIKTRGQQVTLRCSPKSGHDTVSWYQQALGQGPQFIFQYYEEEERQRGNFPDRFSGHQFPNYSSELNVNALLLGDSALYLCASSLTPGQGVPWIGEAFFGQGTRLTVV.

The CDR3 sequence: CSATRDRGSDTQYF. CDR3 nucleotides: TGCAGTGCAACCCGGGACAGGGGTTCAGATACGCAGTATTTT. The rearrangement links TRBV20-1 to TRBJ2-3; 10 bases fit TRBD1. The CDR3 runs 14 residues. J was trimmed by 4 bases and V by 6 bases; bases with no gene match: 7. In germline, CDR1 is DFQATT, CDR2 SNEGSKA (reference sequence).

For this clonotype: At one of its ends the junction is not consistent with the germline gene, which may arise from a read error. The genes are TRBV7-2 and TRBJ2-7; 9 bases map to TRBD2. The germline gives CDR1 SGHTA, CDR2 FQGNSA. This CDR3 comprises 13 residues. CDR3: CASSSSGTYGQYF. In nucleotides, the CDR3 is TGTGCCAGCAGCTCTAGCGGGACCTACGGGCAGTACTTC.

This clonotype was counted between two and nine times. The rearrangement links TRBV5-6 to TRBJ2-1, with D perhaps TRBD2 (6 bases). Germline loops: CDR1 SGHDT, CDR2 YYEEEE. There are 15 residues in the CDR3. The V end was cut by 4 bases, the J end by 1 base, with 12 bases between. The CDR3 spells CASSVGTLSYNEQFF. The CDR3 DNA follows: TGTGCCAGCAGCGTGGGGACTTTATCCTACAATGAGCAGTTCTTC. The variable domain in full, with the rest retrieved from reference TRBV5-6 and TRBJ2-1, is DAGVTQSPTHLIKTRGQQVTLRCSPKSGHDTVSWYQQALGQGPQFIFQYYEEEERQRGNFPDRFSGHQFPNYSSELNVNALLLGDSALYLCASSVGTLSYNEQFFGPGTRLTVL.

The chain joins TRBV4-2 to TRBJ2-5, with 9 nucleotides matching TRBD1. V shed 0 bases, J shed 4 bases, and the junction held 6 bases outside the gene matches. The CDR3 consists of 16 residues. Looked up from germline, CDR1 is LGHNA and CDR2 is YNFKEQ. The CDR3 loop is CASSQEGGQGTETQYF. The CDR3, as DNA: TGTGCCAGCAGCCAAGAAGGGGGACAGGGTACAGAGACCCAGTACTTC.

The chain employs TRBV11-2 and TRBJ2-7, with 8 nucleotides matching TRBD1. The CDR3 covers 15 residues. V dropped 0 bases and J dropped 2; count of bases not matched to a gene: 3. The V gene's germline CDR1 is SGHAT and CDR2 FQNNGV. The CDR3 DNA sequence: TGTGCCAGCAGCTTAGAAGTGACAGGGGCCTACGAGCAGTACTTC. Residues: CASSLEVTGAYEQYF.

V gene TRBV6-2 or TRBV6-3 combines with J gene TRBJ1-5, with D perhaps matching TRBD1 (5 bases). Germline CDR1 is MNHEY and CDR2 is SVGEGT. V lost 8 bases and J 4 bases, leaving 15 bases between the germline ends. CDR3 length equals 14 residues. The DNA for the CDR3 is TGTGCCAGCCAACAGTTAGCAGGGAATCAGCCCCAGCATTTT. Translated, it gives CASQQLAGNQPQHF.

The genes are TRBV27 and TRBJ2-5; 9 bases are shared with TRBD2. The CDR3 covers 16 residues. The germline gives CDR1 MNHEY, CDR2 SMNVEV (reference sequence). V lost 4 bases and J lost 2; bases outside the gene matches: 8. CDR3 region: CASSSGLASTQETQYF. The DNA for the CDR3 is TGTGCCAGCAGTTCCGGACTAGCGAGTACGCAAGAGACCCAGTACTTC.

This clonotype was seen more than once but under ten times. This chain connects TRBV7-8 to TRBJ1-5; D not certain. The germline V and J ends were trimmed by 1 base and 7 bases, with 14 bases remaining between them. This CDR3 region has 15 residues. Germline CDR1 reads SGHVS; CDR2 reads FQNEAQ. The CDR3 bases are TGTGCCAGCAGCTTAGGATTAGGAGGGTGGCAGCCCCAGCATTTT. It specifies CASSLGLGGWQPQHF.